The clone carrying this T cell receptor (beta chain) has at least ten counts. V was pared by 6 bases and J by 3 bases, with 15 bases between. CDR3 size: 14 residues. Germline CDR1 is SGHTA and CDR2 is FQGNSA. The data derive from a study of early T cells in non-severe SARS-CoV-2 infection. TCRdb passed the 5' RACE reads through MiXCR, listing each CDR3 protein once. The table has tens of thousands of distinct CDR3 sequences, about 6.4% seen once; the top ten hold approximately 5.5%. The rearrangement joins TRBV7-2 to TRBJ2-7; D call uncertain. The source of this sequence is an adult who was a healthcare worker with PCR-confirmed SARS-CoV-2 infection or an uninfected control (not recorded which). The starting material was whole blood, obtained at baseline. The CDR3 nucleotides read TGTGCCAGCAGATCTGGAGTCTGGGTCTACGAGCAGTACTTC. Its protein is CASRSGVWVYEQYF. The full variable domain, in which reference TRBV7-2 and TRBJ2-7 provide the parts outside the CDR3, is GAGVSQSPSNKVTEKGKDVELRCDPISGHTALYWYRQSLGQGLEFLIYFQGNSAPDKSGLPSDRFSAERTGGSVSTLTIQRTQQEDSAVYLCASRSGVWVYEQYFGPGTRLTVT.